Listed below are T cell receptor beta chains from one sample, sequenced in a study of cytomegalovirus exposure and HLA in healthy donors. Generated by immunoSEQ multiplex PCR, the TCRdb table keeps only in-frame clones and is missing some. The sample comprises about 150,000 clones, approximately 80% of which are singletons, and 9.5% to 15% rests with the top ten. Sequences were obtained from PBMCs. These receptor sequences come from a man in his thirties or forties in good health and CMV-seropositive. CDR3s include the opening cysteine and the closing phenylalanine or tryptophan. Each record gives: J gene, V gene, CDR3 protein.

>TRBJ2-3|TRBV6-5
CATISGGTDTQYF
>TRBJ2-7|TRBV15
CATSFRIGTTPYEQYF
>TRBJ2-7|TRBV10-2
CASTKASGTNEQYF
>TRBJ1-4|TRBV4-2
CASSQVQGPTNEKLFF
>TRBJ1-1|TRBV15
CATSRDLRAEAFF
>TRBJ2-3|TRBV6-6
CASSYGRDSRTDTQYF
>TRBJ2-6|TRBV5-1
CASRARGAGSSVAGANVLTF
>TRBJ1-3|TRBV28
CASSFRGTGNTIYF
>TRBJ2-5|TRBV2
CASSDVSVQETQYF
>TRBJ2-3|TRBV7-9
CASSAGFLADSTDTQYF
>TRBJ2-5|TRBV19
CASSPRRGETQYF
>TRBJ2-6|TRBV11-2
CASSRLRGSGANVLTF
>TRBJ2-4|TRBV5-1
CASSIDSLLAKNIQYF
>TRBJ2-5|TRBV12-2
CASRLSTKETQYF
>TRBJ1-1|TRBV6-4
CASSLTWGGETEAFF
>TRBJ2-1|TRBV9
CASSERPLGQSSYNEQFF
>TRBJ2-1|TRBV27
CASSYIPADNNEQFF
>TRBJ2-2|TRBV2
CASSEAMLAGGPDGELFF
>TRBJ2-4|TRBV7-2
CASSIRAGDGNIQYF
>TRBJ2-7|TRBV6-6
CASRKGTGVIYEQYF
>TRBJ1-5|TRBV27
CASSNLGQGSAQPQHF
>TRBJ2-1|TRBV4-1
CASSQDLPSGSYSSYNEQFF
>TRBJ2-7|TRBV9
CASNRGGYEQYF
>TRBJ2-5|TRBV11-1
CASSFMTGEGTQYF
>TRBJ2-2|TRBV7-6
CASSLWNGAEAGTGELFF
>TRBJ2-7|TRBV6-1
CASSLVSYEQYF
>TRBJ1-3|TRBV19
CASNPDRAFSGNTIYF
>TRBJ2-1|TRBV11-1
CASSRLAGVLGEQFF
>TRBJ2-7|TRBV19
CASSISRPYEQYF
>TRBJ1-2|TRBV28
CASSQISYGYTF
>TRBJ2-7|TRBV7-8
CASSLWRGSEQYF
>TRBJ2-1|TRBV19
CASSGQGADEQFF
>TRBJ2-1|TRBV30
CAWSVLAGPFF
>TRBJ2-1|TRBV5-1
CASSFGSGYNEQFF
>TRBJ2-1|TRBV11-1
CASSLFIRQGENNEQFF
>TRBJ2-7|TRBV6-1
CASSTGGGYEQYF
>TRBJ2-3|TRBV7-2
CASSLGASGADTQYF
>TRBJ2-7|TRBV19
CASSMGLAGRPPEQYF
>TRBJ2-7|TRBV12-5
CASGPNYEQYF
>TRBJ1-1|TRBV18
CASSPAGTGPNTEAFF
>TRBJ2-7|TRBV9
CASSVLAGVGEQYF
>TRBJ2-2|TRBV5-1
CASSANRDRIDTGELFF
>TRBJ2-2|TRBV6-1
CASSELGPITGELFF
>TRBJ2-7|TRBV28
CASSPGTGEHEQYF